These T cell receptor beta chains were read from a single sample in a study of blood T cells in healthy people across ages. TCRdb used MiXCR to reprocess the 5' RACE reads, holding one entry per CDR3 protein. The sample holds 600,000 or so distinct CDR3 sequences, 40% to 55% seen once. Sequences were obtained from blood. The receptor source for this set is an elderly man in good health. Each CDR3 is given with its conserved first and last residue. A D gene is named only where the DNA matches it firmly. Some rows have no size entry. The others give once, few or many, or a class for an expanded clone.

size: .
D: .
J: TRBJ1-4
V: TRBV20-1
DNA: TGCAGTGCTAGAAGGCAGGAACGAGAAAAACTGTTTTTT
CDR3: CSARRQEREKLFF

size: .
D: TRBD2
J: TRBJ2-3
V: TRBV20-1
DNA: TGCAGTGCTACGGATCTAGCGGGGGGGACAGATACGCAGTATTTT
CDR3: CSATDLAGGTDTQYF

size: few
D: .
J: TRBJ1-2
V: TRBV6-5
DNA: TGTGCCAGCAGTTACTCGCCAGGGCCCTATGGCTACACCTTC
CDR3: CASSYSPGPYGYTF

size: .
D: .
J: TRBJ2-2
V: TRBV11-1
DNA: TGTGCCAGCAGCTTAACCCGGTTCGCCGGGGAGCTGTTTTTT
CDR3: CASSLTRFAGELFF

size: few
D: TRBD2
J: TRBJ2-2
V: TRBV6-5
DNA: TGTGCCAGCAGCCCCGGGAGAAGCGGGAGCACCGGGGAGCTGTTTTTT
CDR3: CASSPGRSGSTGELFF

size: .
D: .
J: TRBJ1-5
V: TRBV24-1
DNA: TGTGCCACCAGCCCTGGGGGGGTTGGTCAGCCCCAGCATTTT
CDR3: CATSPGGVGQPQHF

size: .
D: .
J: TRBJ2-7
V: TRBV7-2
DNA: TGTGCCAGCAGCTCGGGACAGCGGGGCGAGCAGTACTTC
CDR3: CASSSGQRGEQYF

size: .
D: .
J: TRBJ2-6
V: TRBV20-1
DNA: TGCAGTGCCCTCCGGCCTGGGGCCAACGTCCTGACTTTC
CDR3: CSALRPGANVLTF

size: .
D: TRBD1
J: TRBJ1-2
V: TRBV7-3
DNA: TGTGCCGGCAGCTCCTCCGGGACAGGGGAAGGAGGCTACACCTTC
CDR3: CAGSSSGTGEGGYTF

size: .
D: .
J: TRBJ1-4
V: TRBV6-1
DNA: TGTGCCAGCAGGAGGGACGACAGAACTAATGAAAAACTGTTTTTT
CDR3: CASRRDDRTNEKLFF

size: .
D: .
J: TRBJ1-4
V: TRBV7-9
DNA: TGTGCCAGCAGTCTAGCTATGGGGTCTAATGAAAAACTGTTTTTT
CDR3: CASSLAMGSNEKLFF

size: .
D: .
J: TRBJ2-3
V: TRBV12-3/TRBV12-4
DNA: TGTGCCAGCGCGAACAGGTATACGCAGTATTTT
CDR3: CASANRYTQYF

size: few
D: .
J: TRBJ2-2
V: TRBV29-1
DNA: TGCAGCGTTGGGGGCCCCACCGGGGAGCTGTTTTTT
CDR3: CSVGGPTGELFF

size: few
D: TRBD1
J: TRBJ2-7
V: TRBV7-2
DNA: TGTGCCAGCAGCGGCCGACAGGGGGCTTACGAGCAGTACTTC
CDR3: CASSGRQGAYEQYF

size: .
D: .
J: TRBJ2-5
V: TRBV6-5
DNA: TGTGCCAGCAGAGAGGGGAACCAAGAGACCCAGTACTTC
CDR3: CASREGNQETQYF

size: .
D: .
J: TRBJ2-1
V: TRBV30
DNA: TGTGCCTGGACCGCGGGATCATCGGCCCGGTTCTTC
CDR3: CAWTAGSSARFF

size: few
D: TRBD1
J: TRBJ2-1
V: TRBV12-5
DNA: TGTGCTAGTGGACTCCGGGACAGTCACCAGTTCTTC
CDR3: CASGLRDSHQFF

size: many
D: .
J: TRBJ2-1
V: TRBV4-3
DNA: TGCGCCAGCAGCCAAGAATCGTCGGGCAATGAGCAGTTCTTC
CDR3: CASSQESSGNEQFF

size: .
D: .
J: TRBJ2-7
V: TRBV29-1
DNA: TGCAGCGTTGCCGGGAGAGGGTCCTACAATGAGCAGTACTTC
CDR3: CSVAGRGSYNEQYF

size: .
D: .
J: TRBJ2-7
V: TRBV29-1
DNA: TGCAGCGTTGAATCCAGGACCTACAATGAGCAGTACTTC
CDR3: CSVESRTYNEQYF

size: .
D: .
J: TRBJ1-5
V: TRBV2
DNA: TGTGCCAGCAGTGAATTTGCCCCATTACAGCATTTT
CDR3: CASSEFAPLQHF

size: few
D: .
J: TRBJ1-5
V: TRBV20-1
DNA: TGCAGTGCTTGGGCAGGGCCCTATAGCAATCAGCCCCAGCATTTT
CDR3: CSAWAGPYSNQPQHF